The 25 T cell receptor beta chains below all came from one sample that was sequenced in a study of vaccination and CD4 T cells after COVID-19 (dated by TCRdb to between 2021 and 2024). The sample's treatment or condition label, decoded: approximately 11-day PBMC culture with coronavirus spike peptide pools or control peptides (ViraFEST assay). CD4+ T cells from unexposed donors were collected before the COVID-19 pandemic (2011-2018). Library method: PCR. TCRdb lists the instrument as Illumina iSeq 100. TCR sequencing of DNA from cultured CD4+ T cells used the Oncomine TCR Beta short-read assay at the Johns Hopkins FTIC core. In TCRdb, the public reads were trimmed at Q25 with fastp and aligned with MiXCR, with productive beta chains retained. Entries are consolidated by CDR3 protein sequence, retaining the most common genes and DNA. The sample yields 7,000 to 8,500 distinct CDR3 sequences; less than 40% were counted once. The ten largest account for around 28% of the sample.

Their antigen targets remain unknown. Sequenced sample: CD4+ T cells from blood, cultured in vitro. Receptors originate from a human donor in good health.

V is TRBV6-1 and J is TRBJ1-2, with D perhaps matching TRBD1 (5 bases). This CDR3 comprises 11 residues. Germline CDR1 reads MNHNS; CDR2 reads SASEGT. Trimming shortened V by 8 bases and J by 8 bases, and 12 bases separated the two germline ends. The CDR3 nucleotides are TGTGCCAGCGGGAGGGACGGAGGCTACACCTTC. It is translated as CASGRDGGYTF.

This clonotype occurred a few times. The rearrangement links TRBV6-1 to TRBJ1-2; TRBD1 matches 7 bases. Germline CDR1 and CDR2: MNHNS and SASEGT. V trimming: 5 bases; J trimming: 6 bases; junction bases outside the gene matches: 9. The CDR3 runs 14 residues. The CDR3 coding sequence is TGTGCCAGCAGTCTGGAGACAGGGATGGATGGCTACACCTTC. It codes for CASSLETGMDGYTF.

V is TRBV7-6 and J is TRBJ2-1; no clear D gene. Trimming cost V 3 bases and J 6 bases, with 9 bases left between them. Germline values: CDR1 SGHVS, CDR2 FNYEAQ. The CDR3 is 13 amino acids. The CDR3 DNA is TGTGCCAGCAGCTTCCTAAGGGCCAATGAGCAGTTCTTC. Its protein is CASSFLRANEQFF.

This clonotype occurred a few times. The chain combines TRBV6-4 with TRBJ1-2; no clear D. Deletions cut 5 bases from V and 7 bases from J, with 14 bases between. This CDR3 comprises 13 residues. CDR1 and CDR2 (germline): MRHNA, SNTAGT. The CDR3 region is CASSMTGRGGYTF. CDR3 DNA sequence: TGTGCCAGCAGTATGACGGGCCGAGGTGGCTACACCTTC.

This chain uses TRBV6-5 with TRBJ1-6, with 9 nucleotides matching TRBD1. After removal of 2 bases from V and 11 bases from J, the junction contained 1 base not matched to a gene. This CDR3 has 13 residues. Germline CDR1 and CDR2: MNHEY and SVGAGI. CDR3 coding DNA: TGTGCCAGCAGTTACGGACAGGGGCCACCCCTCCACTTT. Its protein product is CASSYGQGPPLHF.

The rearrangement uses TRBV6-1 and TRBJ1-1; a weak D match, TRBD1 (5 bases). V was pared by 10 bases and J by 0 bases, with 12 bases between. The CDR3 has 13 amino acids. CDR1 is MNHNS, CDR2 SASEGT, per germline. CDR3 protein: CATMTVVNTEAFF. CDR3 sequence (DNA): TGTGCCACGATGACAGTTGTGAACACTGAAGCTTTCTTT.

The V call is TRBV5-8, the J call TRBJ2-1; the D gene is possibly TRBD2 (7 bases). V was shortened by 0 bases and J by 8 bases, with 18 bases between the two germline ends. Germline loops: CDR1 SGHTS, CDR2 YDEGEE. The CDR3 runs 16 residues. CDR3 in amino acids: CASSLEYGGARDEQFF. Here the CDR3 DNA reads TGTGCCAGCAGCTTGGAATATGGGGGGGCGCGTGATGAGCAGTTCTTC.

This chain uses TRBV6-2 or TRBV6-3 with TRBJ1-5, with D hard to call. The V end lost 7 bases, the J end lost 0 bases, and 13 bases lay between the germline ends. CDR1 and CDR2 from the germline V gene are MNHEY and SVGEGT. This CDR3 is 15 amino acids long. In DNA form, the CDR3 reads TGTGCCAGCAAGAAGGGTATCAATAGCAATCAGCCCCAGCATTTT. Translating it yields CASKKGINSNQPQHF.

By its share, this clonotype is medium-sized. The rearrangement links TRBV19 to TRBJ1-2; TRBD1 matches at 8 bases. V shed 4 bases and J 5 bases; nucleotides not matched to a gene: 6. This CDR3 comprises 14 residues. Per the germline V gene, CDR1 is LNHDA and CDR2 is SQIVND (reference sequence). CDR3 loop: CASSNPGQEYGYTF. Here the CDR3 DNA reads TGTGCCAGTAGTAATCCGGGACAGGAATATGGCTACACCTTC.

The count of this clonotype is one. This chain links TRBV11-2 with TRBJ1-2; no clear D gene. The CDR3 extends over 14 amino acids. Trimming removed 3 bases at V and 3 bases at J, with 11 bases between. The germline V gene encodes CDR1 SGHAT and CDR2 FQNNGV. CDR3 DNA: TGTGCCAGCAGCTTCCTTACACGGGACTATGGCTACACCTTC. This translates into CASSFLTRDYGYTF.

The CDR3, as DNA: TGTGCCAGCAGTGAAACTAGCGGGGGGGCGGAGACCCAGTACTTC. It codes for CASSETSGGAETQYF. The chain recombines TRBV6-1 with TRBJ2-5, with 13 bases identical to TRBD2. J was trimmed by 5 bases and V by 2 bases; bases with no gene match: 2. The CDR3 runs to 15 residues. The germline gives CDR1 MNHNS, CDR2 SASEGT.

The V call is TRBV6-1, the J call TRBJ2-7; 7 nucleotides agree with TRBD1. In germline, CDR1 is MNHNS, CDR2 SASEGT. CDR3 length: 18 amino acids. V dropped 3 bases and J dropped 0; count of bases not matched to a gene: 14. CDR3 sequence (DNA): TGTGCCAGCAGTGACCCCCGCGGACAGGCCAATAGCTCCTACGAGCAGTACTTC. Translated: CASSDPRGQANSSYEQYF.

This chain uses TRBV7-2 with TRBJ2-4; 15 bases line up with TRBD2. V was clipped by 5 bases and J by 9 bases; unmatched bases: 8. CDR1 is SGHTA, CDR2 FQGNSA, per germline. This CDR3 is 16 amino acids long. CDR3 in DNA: TGTGCCAGCAGCACCGGACTAGCGGGGGGGCAAGCCATTCAGTACTTC. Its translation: CASSTGLAGGQAIQYF.

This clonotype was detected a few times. The CDR3 loop is CAISERTEAFF. The CDR3 nucleotides read TGTGCCATCAGTGAGCGGACTGAAGCTTTCTTT. The genes are TRBV10-3 and TRBJ1-1; D gene ambiguous. The CDR3 extends over 11 amino acids. V was pared by 2 bases and J by 5 bases, with 3 bases between. CDR1 ENHRY and CDR2 SYGVKD come from the germline V gene.

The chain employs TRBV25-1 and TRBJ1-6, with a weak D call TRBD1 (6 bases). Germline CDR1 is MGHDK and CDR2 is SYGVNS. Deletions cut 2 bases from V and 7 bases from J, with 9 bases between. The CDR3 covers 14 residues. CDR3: CASSERGTNSPLHF. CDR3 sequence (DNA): TGTGCCAGCAGTGAACGCGGGACAAATTCACCCCTCCACTTT.

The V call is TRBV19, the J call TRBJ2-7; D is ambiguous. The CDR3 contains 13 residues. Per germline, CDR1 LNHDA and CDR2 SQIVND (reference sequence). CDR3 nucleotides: TGTGCTACCAGTACGGTCGTAGGCTACGAGCAGTACTTC. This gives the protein CATSTVVGYEQYF.

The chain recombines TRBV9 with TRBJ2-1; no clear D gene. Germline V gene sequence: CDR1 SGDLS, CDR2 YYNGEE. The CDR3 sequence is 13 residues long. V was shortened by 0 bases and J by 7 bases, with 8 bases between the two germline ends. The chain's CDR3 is CASSVAVVNEQFF. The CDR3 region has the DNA TGTGCCAGCAGCGTAGCTGTAGTGAATGAGCAGTTCTTC.

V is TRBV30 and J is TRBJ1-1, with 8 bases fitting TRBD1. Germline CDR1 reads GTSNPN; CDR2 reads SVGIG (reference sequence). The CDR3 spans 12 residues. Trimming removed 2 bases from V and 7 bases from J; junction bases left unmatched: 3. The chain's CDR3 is CAWSLTGGEAFF. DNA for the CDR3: TGTGCCTGGAGTCTCACAGGGGGTGAAGCTTTCTTT.

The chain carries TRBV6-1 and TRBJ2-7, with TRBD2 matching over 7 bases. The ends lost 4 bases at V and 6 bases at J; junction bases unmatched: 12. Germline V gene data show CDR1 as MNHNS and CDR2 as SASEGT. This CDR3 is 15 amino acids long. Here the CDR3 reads CASSGGSPGVGEQYF. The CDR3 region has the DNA TGTGCCAGCAGTGGCGGGAGCCCGGGAGTTGGCGAGCAGTACTTC.

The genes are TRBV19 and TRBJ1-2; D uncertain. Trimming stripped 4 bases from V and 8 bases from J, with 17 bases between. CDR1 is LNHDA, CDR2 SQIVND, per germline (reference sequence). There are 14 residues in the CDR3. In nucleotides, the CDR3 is TGTGCCAGTAGTAATGCCGGGGATCGCCTAGGCTACACCTTC. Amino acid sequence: CASSNAGDRLGYTF.

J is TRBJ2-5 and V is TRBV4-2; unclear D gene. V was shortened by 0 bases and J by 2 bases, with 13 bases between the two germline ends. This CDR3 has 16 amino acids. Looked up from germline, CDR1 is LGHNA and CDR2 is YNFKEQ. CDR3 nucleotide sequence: TGTGCCAGCAGCCAAGATATTACCCCGAATCAAGAGACCCAGTACTTC. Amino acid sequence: CASSQDITPNQETQYF.

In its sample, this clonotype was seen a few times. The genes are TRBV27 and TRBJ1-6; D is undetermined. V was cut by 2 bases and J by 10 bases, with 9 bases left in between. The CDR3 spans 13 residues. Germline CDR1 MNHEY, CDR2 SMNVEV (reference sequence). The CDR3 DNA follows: TGTGCCAGCAGTTTAGACCAGAACTCACCCCTCCACTTT. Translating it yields CASSLDQNSPLHF.

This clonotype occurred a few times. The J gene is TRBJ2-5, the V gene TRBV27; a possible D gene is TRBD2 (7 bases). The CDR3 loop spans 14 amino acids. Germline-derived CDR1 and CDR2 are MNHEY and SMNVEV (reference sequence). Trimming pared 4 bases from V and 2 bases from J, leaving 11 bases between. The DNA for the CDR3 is TGTGCCAGCAGTTACAGGGAGGGTCAAGAGACCCAGTACTTC. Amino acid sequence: CASSYREGQETQYF.

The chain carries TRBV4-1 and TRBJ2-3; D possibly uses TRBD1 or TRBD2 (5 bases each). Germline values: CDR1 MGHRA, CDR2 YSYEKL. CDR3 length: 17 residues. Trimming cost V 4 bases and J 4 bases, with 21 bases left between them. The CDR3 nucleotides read TGCGCCAGCAGCCTTGATTTAGGGCGAGGGGTTCCAGATACGCAGTATTTT. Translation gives CASSLDLGRGVPDTQYF.

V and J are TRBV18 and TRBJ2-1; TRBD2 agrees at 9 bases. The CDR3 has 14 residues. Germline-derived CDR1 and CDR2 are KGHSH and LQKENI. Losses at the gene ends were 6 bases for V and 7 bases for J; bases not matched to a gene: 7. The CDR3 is CASSRGGAGNEQFF. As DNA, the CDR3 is TGTGCCAGCTCCCGCGGGGGGGCTGGGAATGAGCAGTTCTTC. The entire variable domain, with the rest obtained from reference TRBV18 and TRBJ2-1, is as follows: NAGVMQNPRHLVRRRGQEARLRCSPMKGHSHVYWYRQLPEEGLKFMVYLQKENIIDESGMPKERFSAEFPKEGPSILRIQQVVRGDSAAYFCASSRGGAGNEQFFGPGTRLTVL.